This TCR beta chain came from a study of monozygotic twins with inflammatory bowel disease. TCRdb reanalyzed the 5' RACE reads, giving one entry per CDR3 protein sequence and no DNA. Recorded for this sample: approximately 400,000 distinct CDR3 sequences. Whole blood, unsorted for T cells, was the source of total RNA. The germline V gene encodes CDR1 ENHRY and CDR2 SYGVKD. The CDR3 contains 14 residues. The TCR originated in a human donor with ulcerative colitis or Crohn's disease, or a healthy co-twin of an affected twin (not recorded which). This chain connects TRBV10-3 to TRBJ2-3; TCRdb names TRBD1, which stays unverified in the absence of DNA. Sequenced material: blood. This chain's CDR3 is CAIQEGGHSDTQYF.